This T cell receptor (beta chain) was sequenced during a study of control samples from healthy donors and cancer patients. Germline V lookup: CDR1 SGHTS, CDR2 YDEGEE. V gave up 5 bases and J gave up 8 bases, with 13 bases separating them. This CDR3 region has 13 residues. Assay: immunoSEQ multiplex PCR; the TCRdb copy retains only in-frame clones and omits some. The sample lists over 150,000 clones, over 90% occurring once. Sequenced: blood. The gene calls are TRBV5-8 and TRBJ1-4, with D uncertain. The sequence was obtained from a woman under 40 in good health. The DNA of the CDR3 is TGTGCCAGCAGGATGGAGGGTTCGGAAAAACTGTTTTTT. As protein: CASRMEGSEKLFF.